These T cell receptor beta chains were read from a single sample in a study of graft-versus-host responses after intestinal transplantation. The table came from immunoSEQ multiplex PCR; TCRdb's copy has only in-frame clones and leaves some out. The repertoire consists of over 90,000 clones, with 80% to 95% occurring once and the leading ten covering less than 1.5%. These receptors' targets are unknown. The sample here was unstimulated CD8+ T cells sorted from spleen or lymph node cells, taken before intestinal transplant. The receptors come from a human donor who received an intestinal transplant. CDR3s include the opening cysteine and the closing phenylalanine or tryptophan. The D gene is left open where the match is weak. A clone size is listed for some rows: how often the clone was seen (once, few, many), or a class if it is expanded.

>TRBJ2-5|.|.|TRBV9
TGTGCCAGCAGCGTAGCGGGGGGCACAGAGACCCAGTACTTC
CASSVAGGTETQYF
>TRBJ2-7|.|TRBD1|TRBV7-9
TGTGCCAGCAGCCGCCCCGGACAGGGGGTCTACGAGCAGTACTTC
CASSRPGQGVYEQYF
>TRBJ1-1|.|.|TRBV7-9
TGTGCCAGCAGCCCCGTGGGTAAAGCTTTCTTT
CASSPVGKAFF
>TRBJ2-3|.|.|TRBV15
TGTGCCACCAGCAGAGATGGTTACGGCACAGATACGCAGTATTTT
CATSRDGYGTDTQYF
>TRBJ2-7|once|.|TRBV25-1
TGTGCCAGCAGTGGTGGTTTCTACGAGCAGTACTTC
CASSGGFYEQYF
>TRBJ2-1|.|.|TRBV4-1
TGCGCCAGCAGCCAACCTAGCCGTGAGCAGTTCTTC
CASSQPSREQFF
>TRBJ1-6|.|.|TRBV4-1
TGCGCCAGCAGCCCTATCCACCTTGAGTTAGATTCACCCCTCCACTTT
CASSPIHLELDSPLHF
>TRBJ1-1|.|.|TRBV18
TGTGCCAGCTCACCACCGGCTTTCTTT
CASSPPAFF
>TRBJ2-7|.|.|TRBV2
TGTGCCAGCACTTTACACGAGCAGTACTTC
CASTLHEQYF
>TRBJ2-3|.|.|TRBV5-4
TGTGCCAGCAGCTTCTGGCGACAGCTCACAGATACGCAGTATTTT
CASSFWRQLTDTQYF
>TRBJ2-7|.|.|TRBV5-1
TGCGCCAGCAGCTTCGGGGGCCCCTACGAGCAGTACTTC
CASSFGGPYEQYF
>TRBJ2-1|.|.|TRBV6-5
TGTGCCAGCCGTCAGGGTAGAAACAATGAGCAGTTCTTC
CASRQGRNNEQFF
>TRBJ2-7|.|.|TRBV5-6
TGTGCCAGCAGCTTGGATGCAGTGGGGACGTCCGTATACGAGCAGTACTTC
CASSLDAVGTSVYEQYF
>TRBJ1-1|.|.|TRBV13
TGTGCCAGCAGCTTAGGCTTAGAACAGAACACTGAAGCTTTCTTT
CASSLGLEQNTEAFF
>TRBJ2-3|.|TRBD2|TRBV2
TGTGCCAGCAGTGAAGCTGGGACTAGCGGGGCAGATACGCAGTATTTT
CASSEAGTSGADTQYF
>TRBJ1-1|once|.|TRBV11-2
TGTGCCAGCAGCTTAAGGGTTGCGAACACTGAAGCTTTCTTT
CASSLRVANTEAFF
>TRBJ2-1|.|.|TRBV10-3
TGTGCCACCAGAGCGAACAACTCCTACAATGAGCAGTTCTTC
CATRANNSYNEQFF
>TRBJ2-1|.|.|TRBV28
TGTGCCACCCGATTGGACCGGAGCTCCTACAATGAGCAGTTCTTC
CATRLDRSSYNEQFF
>TRBJ2-7|.|.|TRBV5-4
TGTGCCAGCAGTGACGCCTACGAGCAGTACTTC
CASSDAYEQYF
>TRBJ2-1|.|.|TRBV5-6
TGTGCCAGCAGCTTGGCGGTTTCAGCCCCGTTCTTC
CASSLAVSAPFF
>TRBJ1-1|.|.|TRBV19
TGTGCCAGTACCTCCTGGGCGGGGCACCCCGACGCGTCTGAAGCTTTCTTT
CASTSWAGHPDASEAFF
>TRBJ1-6|.|.|TRBV4-1
TGCGCCAGCAGCCAAACTACAGGGTTTTATAATTCACCCCTCCACTTT
CASSQTTGFYNSPLHF
>TRBJ2-4|.|.|TRBV4-1
TGCGCCAGCAGCCAAGTGCCGGGGATGGGAAACATTCAGTACTTC
CASSQVPGMGNIQYF
>TRBJ2-7|once|TRBD2|TRBV5-4
TGTGCCAGCAGCTTCCGACCGGGACTAGCAGACGAGCAGTACTTC
CASSFRPGLADEQYF
>TRBJ1-2|.|.|TRBV4-1
TGCGCCAGCAGCCAAGATTGGCGTGGGGGTAGTGGCTACACCTTC
CASSQDWRGGSGYTF
>TRBJ2-2|.|TRBD2|TRBV7-8
TGTGCCAGCAGAAAAGCTACTAGCGGGGGTCCGGTGGCCGGGGAGCTGTTTTTT
CASRKATSGGPVAGELFF
>TRBJ1-4|once|.|TRBV5-1
TGCGCCAGCAGCTTGGTGATTGATCGGGAACCGCCTGAACTGTTTTTT
CASSLVIDREPPELFF
>TRBJ2-3|.|TRBD1|TRBV10-2
TGCGCCAGCAGCCAGGGGGGCACAGATACGCAGTATTTT
CASSQGGTDTQYF
>TRBJ2-7|.|.|TRBV9
TGTGCCAGCAGCGTAGCTTTCGGATCCTACGAGCAGTACTTC
CASSVAFGSYEQYF
>TRBJ2-7|.|.|TRBV11-1
TGTGCCAGCAGCTTACCAGGGCCCACCTACGAGCAGTACTTC
CASSLPGPTYEQYF
>TRBJ2-3|.|.|TRBV15
TGTGCCACCAGCAGAGATGGGCAGGGCCTCACAGATACGCAGTATTTT
CATSRDGQGLTDTQYF
>TRBJ2-7|.|TRBD2|TRBV6-5
TGTGCCAGCAGTGACGGACTAGCTGACGAGCAGTACTTC
CASSDGLADEQYF
>TRBJ2-2|.|TRBD2|TRBV10-2
TGCGCCAGCGGGACTAGCGGGGACCCCGGGGAGCTGTTTTTT
CASGTSGDPGELFF
>TRBJ1-1|.|TRBD1|TRBV30
TGTGCCTGGAGTTCCGGGACAGGGGGTTATTTGGACACTGAAGCTTTCTTT
CAWSSGTGGYLDTEAFF
>TRBJ2-3|.|.|TRBV9
TGTGCCAGCAGCGGAACACTACCTAGCACAGATACGCAGTATTTT
CASSGTLPSTDTQYF
>TRBJ2-6|.|TRBD1|TRBV5-1
TGCGCCAGCAGCCTAGACGGGTTAGGGACAGGGGGCTCTGGGGCCAACGTCCTGACTTTC
CASSLDGLGTGGSGANVLTF
>TRBJ2-6|.|.|TRBV5-4
TGTGCCAGCAGCCTAGATCCGCTGGGACCGCTAACCCCTGGGGCCAACGTCCTGACTTTC
CASSLDPLGPLTPGANVLTF
>TRBJ2-1|.|TRBD2|TRBV7-9
TGTGCCAGCAGCCCCGAGGCGGGGGATGAGCAGTTCTTC
CASSPEAGDEQFF
>TRBJ2-3|.|TRBD2|TRBV9
TGTGCCAGCAGCCCAGAGGCTAGCGGGGCCCCAGATACGCAGTATTTT
CASSPEASGAPDTQYF
>TRBJ1-1|.|.|TRBV7-9
TGTGCCAGCAGCTTACGGGCGGCCCCTCTGAACACTGAAGCTTTCTTT
CASSLRAAPLNTEAFF
>TRBJ1-1|.|.|TRBV12-5
TGTGCTAGTGGCCTTCCTCAGGTCATGAACACTGAAGCTTTCTTT
CASGLPQVMNTEAFF
>TRBJ2-2|.|.|TRBV19
TGTGCCAGTAACCCTCTGTTGGGGAACACCGGGGAGCTGTTTTTT
CASNPLLGNTGELFF
>TRBJ2-7|once|.|TRBV2
TGTGCCAGCAGTCCCTTCGGGGGTGACGAGCAGTACTTC
CASSPFGGDEQYF
>TRBJ2-7|.|.|TRBV5-4
TGTGCCAGCAGCTTGAGACAGATCCCCTACGAGCAGTACTTC
CASSLRQIPYEQYF
>TRBJ1-2|.|.|TRBV5-4
TGTGCCAGCAGCTTTCTATGGACAGAGCCATACACCTTC
CASSFLWTEPYTF
>TRBJ1-1|.|.|TRBV27
TGTGCCAGCAAGGCGGGGAAGTGGAACACTGAAGCTTTCTTT
CASKAGKWNTEAFF
>TRBJ1-1|.|.|TRBV7-2
TGTGCCAGCAGCTCCTCGACAGGATTAGTTCAAGCTTTCTTT
CASSSSTGLVQAFF
>TRBJ2-7|.|.|TRBV7-9
TGTGCCAGCAGCTTGGCGCAGGGGATCCACGAGCAGTACTTC
CASSLAQGIHEQYF
>TRBJ1-1|.|.|TRBV7-4
TGTGCCAGCAGCCCAAACCCACCTCAAAACACTGAAGCTTTCTTT
CASSPNPPQNTEAFF
>TRBJ2-5|.|.|TRBV7-9
TGTGCCAGCAGCTTGGTCTCCAAAGAGACCCAGTACTTC
CASSLVSKETQYF
>TRBJ2-1|once|TRBD1|TRBV6-1
TGTGCCAGCAGTCAATCGGGACAGGAGTACAATGAGCAGTTCTTC
CASSQSGQEYNEQFF
>TRBJ1-5|.|TRBD1|TRBV5-5
TGTGCCAGCAGCGAATTTCAACAGGGGGCGAATCAGCCCCAGCATTTT
CASSEFQQGANQPQHF
>TRBJ1-4|.|.|TRBV6-6
TGTGCCAGCATGGCTAATGAAAAACTGTTTTTT
CASMANEKLFF
>TRBJ1-1|once|.|TRBV30
TGTGCCTGGAGTGTGGGGGAGGAGGCTTTCTTT
CAWSVGEEAFF
>TRBJ1-4|.|.|TRBV4-1
TGCGCCAGCAGCCAAGTCGAGGTATCGGGCAGAAATGAAAAACTGTTTTTT
CASSQVEVSGRNEKLFF